Below, 13 T cell receptor beta chains from the same sample are listed, as sequenced in a study of blood T cell repertoires in COVID-19. Method: immunoSEQ multiplex PCR; TCRdb's copy keeps in-frame clones and lacks some. The sample holds 90,000 or so clones, roughly nine tenths seen once. The sequencing sample was made of peripheral blood. Source of these receptors: a man between 60 and 75 years old with COVID-19, enrolled during active disease.

V is TRBV19 and J is TRBJ1-5; 7 positions match TRBD1. J gave up 7 bases and V 7 bases, and 10 bases lay outside the gene matches. Germline V gene lookup returns CDR1 LNHDA and CDR2 SQIVND (reference sequence). The CDR3 is 14 residues long. Written as DNA, the CDR3 is TGTGCCAGTACCGCCGACAGGGAGGTCCAGCCCCAGCATTTT. The encoded protein is CASTADREVQPQHF. Full variable domain (outside the CDR3, taken from reference TRBV19 and TRBJ1-5): DGGITQSPKYLFRKEGQNVTLSCEQNLNHDAMYWYRQDPGQGLRLIYYSQIVNDFQKGDIAEGYSVSREKKESFPLTVTSAQKNPTAFYLCASTADREVQPQHFGDGTRLSIL.

The chain has TRBV18 and TRBJ1-2, with 8 bases identical to TRBD1. The CDR3 sequence is 14 residues long. The trim removed 5 bases at V and 6 bases at J, leaving 8 bases unmatched. Germline loops: CDR1 KGHSH, CDR2 LQKENI. In DNA, the CDR3 is TGTGCCAGCTCAACCGGACAGGGAATCCATGGCTACACCTTC. It yields the protein CASSTGQGIHGYTF.

This clone was seen more than once but under ten times. The CDR3 DNA follows: TGTGCCAGCCGATTTAGGACGGGAAACTATGGCTACACCTTC. This gives the protein CASRFRTGNYGYTF. This chain uses TRBV2 with TRBJ1-2; D call uncertain. CDR1 and CDR2 from the germline V gene are SNHLY and FYNNEI. This CDR3 comprises 14 residues. The ends were cut back, 8 bases at V and 2 bases at J, with 15 bases in the middle.

The chain uses TRBV19 and TRBJ2-6, with D possibly TRBD2 on 6 matching bases. V gave up 3 bases and J gave up 1 base, with 7 bases separating them. Germline lookup yields CDR1 LNHDA and CDR2 SQIVND (reference sequence). This CDR3 has 15 amino acids. Here the CDR3 DNA reads TGTGCCAGTAGTATTGGGGGGTCTGGGGCCAACGTCCTGACTTTC. Protein product: CASSIGGSGANVLTF. The entire variable domain, with the rest obtained from reference TRBV19 and TRBJ2-6, is as follows: DGGITQSPKYLFRKEGQNVTLSCEQNLNHDAMYWYRQDPGQGLRLIYYSQIVNDFQKGDIAEGYSVSREKKESFPLTVTSAQKNPTAFYLCASSIGGSGANVLTFGAGSRLTVL.

The chain couples TRBV30 to TRBJ2-7, with a possible D match to TRBD1 (6 bases). The germline gives CDR1 GTSNPN, CDR2 SVGIG (reference sequence). The V gene lost 5 bases and the J gene lost 0 bases, with 14 bases spanning the gap. The CDR3 loop spans 14 amino acids. The CDR3, as DNA: TGTGCCTGGGGCAGGGGCGGTGGCTCCTACGAGCAGTACTTC. Amino acids: CAWGRGGGSYEQYF.

As to this clone: It is unclear where the CDR3 begins or ends on the DNA, so no DNA is shown, and the CDR3 is as TCRdb lists it. The genes are TRBV21-1 and TRBJ1-2. TRBV21-1 is a listed pseudogene. The CDR3 spans 13 residues, counting both ends. The CDR3 loop is CASSYWCAYGYTF.

This chain uses TRBV30 with TRBJ1-6, with 8 bases that match TRBD1. This CDR3 has 12 amino acids. In germline, CDR1 is GTSNPN, CDR2 SVGIG (reference sequence). V lost 2 bases to trimming and J lost 11 bases; unmatched junction nucleotides: 2. CDR3 region: CAWSRQGPPLHF. Here the CDR3 DNA reads TGTGCCTGGAGTCGACAGGGGCCACCCCTCCACTTT.

This chain uses TRBV19 with TRBJ1-1; D unclear. Germline assignment: CDR1 LNHDA and CDR2 SQIVND (reference sequence). This CDR3 comprises 15 residues. V was pared by 7 bases and J by 0 bases, with 15 bases between. The CDR3 region is CASTDRENMNTEAFF. The CDR3 DNA is TGTGCCAGTACCGACCGGGAAAACATGAACACTGAAGCTTTCTTT.

The gene calls are TRBV24-1 and TRBJ2-5; 10 nucleotides match TRBD2. Per germline, CDR1 KGHDR and CDR2 SFDVKD. J lost 2 bases, V lost 4 bases, and 9 bases had no gene match. The CDR3 contains 17 residues. The chain's CDR3 is CATSDSRLAGQQETQYF. CDR3 sequence (DNA): TGTGCCACCAGTGACTCTCGACTAGCGGGCCAACAAGAGACCCAGTACTTC.

This chain links TRBV5-6 with TRBJ2-7, with D possibly matching TRBD2 (5 bases). Trimming left V 4 bases short and J 6 bases short, with 11 bases between. Germline loops: CDR1 SGHDT, CDR2 YYEEEE. This CDR3 contains 12 residues. DNA for the CDR3: TGTGCCAGCAGCAAGGACTCTCGCGAGCAGTACTTC. Encoded protein: CASSKDSREQYF. Variable domain in full (rest from reference TRBV5-6 and TRBJ2-7): DAGVTQSPTHLIKTRGQQVTLRCSPKSGHDTVSWYQQALGQGPQFIFQYYEEEERQRGNFPDRFSGHQFPNYSSELNVNALLLGDSALYLCASSKDSREQYFGPGTRLTVT.

The V call is TRBV19, the J call TRBJ2-2; D is uncertain. The CDR3 extends over 14 amino acids. V was pared by 4 bases and J by 0 bases, with 6 bases between. Germline lookup yields CDR1 LNHDA and CDR2 SQIVND (reference sequence). CDR3: CASSSGPNTGELFF. CDR3 sequence (DNA): TGTGCCAGTAGTAGCGGTCCGAACACCGGGGAGCTGTTTTTT.

This clone was counted once. The chain joins TRBV18 to TRBJ2-2, with a weak D call TRBD2 (6 bases). The length of the CDR3 is 17 residues. In germline, CDR1 is KGHSH, CDR2 LQKENI. V dropped 3 bases and J dropped 0 bases, with 14 bases sitting between them. For the CDR3, the DNA is TGTGCCAGCTCACCGAATCCTAGCGTTACGAACACCGGGGAGCTGTTTTTT. This codes for CASSPNPSVTNTGELFF. Full variable domain (missing parts from reference TRBV18 and TRBJ2-2): NAGVMQNPRHLVRRRGQEARLRCSPMKGHSHVYWYRQLPEEGLKFMVYLQKENIIDESGMPKERFSAEFPKEGPSILRIQQVVRGDSAAYFCASSPNPSVTNTGELFFGEGSRLTVL.

The V gene is TRBV27, the J gene TRBJ2-7; 7 nucleotides line up with TRBD2. CDR3 size: 13 residues. Germline V gene data show CDR1 as MNHEY and CDR2 as SMNVEV (reference sequence). Losses at the gene ends were 8 bases for V and 0 bases for J; bases not matched to a gene: 4. CDR3 residues: CASGWDYSYEQYF. The DNA of the CDR3 is TGTGCCAGCGGTTGGGACTACTCCTACGAGCAGTACTTC.